These T cell receptor beta chains were read from a single sample in a study of OX40 agonist ivuxolimab in advanced cancers. This table comes from immunoSEQ multiplex PCR, and its TCRdb copy is limited to in-frame clones, with some not included. The sample holds under 100,000 clones, around 89% seen once. Here the sequenced sample was CD4+ or CD8+ T cells sorted from blood, taken in a trial of the OX40 agonist ivuxolimab. Every receptor here comes from an adult with an advanced solid tumor such as melanoma, head and neck, liver or kidney cancer. The CDR3 runs from the conserved cysteine through the conserved F or W. Each record gives: J gene, V gene, CDR3 protein.

TRBJ1-2 TRBV6-1 CASSELQTSYGYTF
TRBJ2-1 TRBV5-1 CASSFGLAGGLNEQFF
TRBJ2-7 TRBV30 CAWSVPAGIGEQYF
TRBJ1-1 TRBV6-4 CASSADRNTEAFF
TRBJ2-3 TRBV5-6 CASSSPGLADTDTQYF
- TRBV6-1 CASSEMTSGRKSYEQYF
TRBJ2-2 TRBV7-8 CASSLLSGTVNTGELFF
TRBJ2-7 TRBV5-4 CASSLDRANYEQYF
TRBJ2-1 TRBV11-2 CASSLRSGGMSYNEQFF
TRBJ2-7 TRBV30 CAWKPGGGSRRLTYEQYF
TRBJ2-7 TRBV7-9 CASSLPPGLGPYEQYF
TRBJ1-3 TRBV28 CASEGEGRNTIYF
TRBJ1-1 TRBV11-2 CASSLAGGRPSTEAFF
TRBJ2-1 TRBV6-1 CASSVPSGTAYNEQFF
TRBJ2-1 TRBV19 CASRGTGNYNEQFF
TRBJ2-7 TRBV7-2 CASSLLRGGAEQYF
TRBJ1-5 TRBV2 CASSGQGANQPQHF
TRBJ1-4 TRBV5-8 CASSSNRKATNEKLFF
TRBJ1-1 TRBV5-1 CASSPREGGEGEAFF
TRBJ1-5 TRBV28 CASGRDREGQPQHF
TRBJ2-7 TRBV29-1 CSVEGQGAYEQYF
TRBJ1-2 TRBV5-1 CASSSGSRANYGYTF
TRBJ1-6 TRBV28 CASSLHLRQVNNSPLHF